Included here is one T cell receptor beta chain sequence, with context. Antigen specificity is unknown. The data were taken from a study of cytomegalovirus exposure and HLA in healthy donors. Germline V gene lookup returns CDR1 SGHTA and CDR2 FQGTGA. CDR3 length equals 17 residues. J gave up 7 bases and V 0 bases, and 11 bases lay outside the gene matches. General study results and limits: Prior analysis indicated that the majority of TCR beta V segments exhibited productivity approximately 90% or approximately 30% of the time. Later analysis showed most CMV-associated TCR beta chains appearing HLA-restricted.

A multiplex PCR was run with 60 Vbeta primers and 13 Jbeta primers. As handled by the study authors: Later analysis identified 88 million or so unique TCR beta chains, about 10 million shared. Only in-frame clones appear in the TCRdb table, and some are missing; sequencing was by immunoSEQ multiplex PCR. V, J and clone size reflect that table, while D and trimming were determined from the DNA. This sample has 150,000 to 200,000 clones, with around 86% found just once. V and J are TRBV7-3 and TRBJ2-1; 8 nucleotides agree with TRBD2. The sequencing sample was made of PBMCs. This TCR was sampled from a human donor in good health. In DNA, the CDR3 is TGTGCCAGCAGCTTAACACCCGGGGGGGAACGAGGTAATGAGCAGTTCTTC. Its translation: CASSLTPGGERGNEQFF.